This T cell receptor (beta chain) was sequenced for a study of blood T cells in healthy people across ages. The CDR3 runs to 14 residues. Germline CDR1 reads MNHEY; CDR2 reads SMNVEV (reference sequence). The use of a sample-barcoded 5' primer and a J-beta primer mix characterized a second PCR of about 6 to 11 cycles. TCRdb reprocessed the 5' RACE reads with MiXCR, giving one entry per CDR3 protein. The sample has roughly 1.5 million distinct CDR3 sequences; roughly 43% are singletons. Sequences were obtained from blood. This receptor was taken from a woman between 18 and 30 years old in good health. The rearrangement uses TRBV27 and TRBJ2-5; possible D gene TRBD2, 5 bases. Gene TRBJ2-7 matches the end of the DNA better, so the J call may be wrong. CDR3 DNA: TGTGCCAGCAGTTTAGTTCGGGGATACCACGAGCAGTACTTC. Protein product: CASSLVRGYHEQYF.